The sequence of this TCR beta chain was determined in a study of blood T cells in healthy people across ages. Primers used in a second PCR of about 6 to 11 cycles were a sample-barcoded 5' primer and a J-beta primer mix. Each CDR3 protein is one row after TCRdb ran MiXCR on the 5' RACE reads. The sample lists over 750,000 distinct CDR3 sequences, around 25% occurring once. The CDR3 spans 14 residues. The germline CDR1 and CDR2 sequences are SGHTA and FQGNSA. Trimming pared 5 bases from V and 3 bases from J, leaving 12 bases between. About this clonotype: What it binds is unknown.

Findings and limits, study-wide: As naive T cell percentage varied, TCR beta diversity correlated strongly with it. Donors of long life had a larger count of naive CD4+ cells and greater diversity than aged donors.

This sample also belongs to another study, concerning T cells of mothers and their children.

The sequence came from a boy under 18 in good health. The genes are TRBV7-2 and TRBJ2-3; possible D gene TRBD2, 5 bases. Material: blood. The chain's CDR3 is CASSPRVRTDTQYF. The CDR3 nucleotides read TGTGCCAGCAGCCCGCGGGTTAGGACAGATACGCAGTATTTT.